Presented here are 27 T cell receptor beta chains from one specimen sequenced in a study of blood T cell repertoires in COVID-19 (dated by TCRdb to between 2020 and 2021). The library was generated by the immunoSEQ multiplex PCR assay. The source is immuneACCESS, and TCRdb retained only in-frame sequences with V and J called. Part of the clones is not carried over; for the studies checked, unresolved V genes explain less than half of this, and the remainder is unexplained. This sample gives about 330,000 clones in total; about 91% of them show up just once. Approximately 9.3% of the sample rests with the top ten. Sequenced material: peripheral blood. The source is a man aged 25 to 40 with COVID-19, enrolled during active disease.

The chain couples TRBV15 to TRBJ1-5; D unclear. This CDR3 region has 14 residues. CDR1 and CDR2 (germline): LNHNV, YYDKDF (reference sequence). The V end was cut by 4 bases, the J end by 6 bases, with 13 bases between. CDR3 residues: CATSTGLRVQPQHF. As DNA, the CDR3 is TGTGCCACCAGCACGGGTCTGAGGGTTCAGCCCCAGCATTTT. The variable domain in full, completed from reference TRBV15 and TRBJ1-5, reads DAMVIQNPRYQVTQFGKPVTLSCSQTLNHNVMYWYQQKSSQAPKLLFHYYDKDFNNEADTPDNFQSRRPNTSFCFLDIRSPGLGDTAMYLCATSTGLRVQPQHFGDGTRLSIL.

V usage is TRBV7-9 and J usage is TRBJ2-5, with 9 bases aligning to TRBD1. Trimming at V came to 4 bases and at J to 5 bases, leaving 5 bases not matched to a gene. The V gene's germline CDR1 is SEHNR and CDR2 FQNEAQ (reference sequence). The CDR3 runs 14 residues. CDR3 in DNA: TGTGCCAGCAGCTCGTGGACAGGGGAGGAGACCCAGTACTTC. This encodes CASSSWTGEETQYF.

The CDR3 loop reads CASSSGVTNTGELFF. The CDR3 coding sequence is TGTGCCAGCAGTTCAGGGGTGACGAACACCGGGGAGCTGTTTTTT. This sequence joins TRBV28 and TRBJ2-2, with a tentative D call TRBD1 (6 bases). The CDR3 has 15 amino acids. Germline CDR1 and CDR2: MDHEN and SYDVKM. V was trimmed by 4 bases and J by 0 bases, leaving 9 bases between them.

CDR3 nucleotides: TGTGCCAGCAGCCAAGGACAGAACTATGGCTACACCTTC. This sequence encodes CASSQGQNYGYTF. J is TRBJ1-2 and V is TRBV7-9, with TRBD1 as a possible D gene (6 bases). CDR3 length: 13 residues. CDR1 SEHNR and CDR2 FQNEAQ come from the germline V gene (reference sequence). Trimming cost V 5 bases and J 2 bases, with 9 bases left between them.

The chain recombines TRBV5-1 with TRBJ1-1; 11 bases agree with TRBD1. The CDR3 spans 17 residues. Per the germline V gene, CDR1 is SGHRS and CDR2 is YFSETQ. The junction had 10 bases not matched to a gene; V was cut back by 4 bases and J by 2 bases. The CDR3, as DNA: TGCGCCAGCAGCCCCGGACAGGGGGCAAGAGTAAACACTGAAGCTTTCTTT. It specifies CASSPGQGARVNTEAFF.

V is TRBV25-1 and J is TRBJ2-7; TRBD1 might be the D (6 bases). Germline assignment: CDR1 MGHDK and CDR2 SYGVNS. The CDR3 spans 13 residues. Trimming removed 7 bases from V and 3 bases from J, with 13 bases in between. The CDR3, as DNA: TGTGCCAGCACCAAGCAGGGGCTCTACGAGCAGTACTTC. This encodes CASTKQGLYEQYF.

The chain joins TRBV4-1 to TRBJ2-7; the match to TRBD2 covers 9 bases. Trimming took 1 base from V and 3 from J; bases not matched to a gene: 4. Germline V gene sequence: CDR1 MGHRA, CDR2 YSYEKL. This CDR3 is built from 15 residues. The CDR3 spells CASSQAPAGGYEQYF. CDR3 sequence (DNA): TGCGCCAGCAGCCAAGCCCCAGCGGGGGGCTACGAGCAGTACTTC.

This clone has more than one count but fewer than ten. For the CDR3, the DNA is TGTGCCAGTAGTCTCTCCGGGACAGTCTACAATGAGCAGTTCTTC. As protein: CASSLSGTVYNEQFF. This chain connects TRBV19 to TRBJ2-1; TRBD1 aligns across 7 bases. The CDR3 loop spans 15 amino acids. Looked up from germline, CDR1 is LNHDA and CDR2 is SQIVND (reference sequence). V gave up 5 bases and J gave up 3 bases; unmatched junction bases: 7.

The chain joins TRBV28 to TRBJ2-5; 8 bases are a match to TRBD1. Germline values: CDR1 MDHEN, CDR2 SYDVKM. The CDR3 totals 17 residues. Trimming took 5 bases from V and 1 from J; bases not matched to a gene: 12. The CDR3 DNA reads TGTGCCAGCAGTAATCGACAGGGGATTGGCCCCCAAGAGACCCAGTACTTC. This codes for CASSNRQGIGPQETQYF. Using reference TRBV28 and TRBJ2-5 for the parts outside the CDR3, the full variable domain is DVKVTQSSRYLVKRTGEKVFLECVQDMDHENMFWYRQDPGLGLRLIYFSYDVKMKEKGDIPEGYSVSREKKERFSLILESASTNQTSMYLCASSNRQGIGPQETQYFGPGTRLLVL.

The chain recombines TRBV27 with TRBJ1-1, with TRBD1 matching over 7 bases. The CDR3 contains 16 residues. Losses at the gene ends were 3 bases for V and 0 bases for J; bases not matched to a gene: 7. Looked up from germline, CDR1 is MNHEY and CDR2 is SMNVEV (reference sequence). CDR3 region: CASSLQGGLMNTEAFF. CDR3 DNA: TGTGCCAGCAGTTTGCAAGGGGGCCTAATGAACACTGAAGCTTTCTTT.

This clone was counted between two and nine times. The chain uses TRBV6-2 or TRBV6-3 and TRBJ1-2; the D gene is possibly TRBD1 (6 bases). Trimming pared 5 bases from V and 8 bases from J, leaving 12 bases between. Germline V gene data show CDR1 as MNHEY and CDR2 as SVGEGT. The CDR3 loop spans 12 amino acids. CDR3 DNA: TGTGCCAGCAGTGCATACAGGGTCGGCTACACCTTC. Translated, it gives CASSAYRVGYTF.

The chain is built from TRBV7-9 and TRBJ1-6; 7 nucleotides align to TRBD1. The length of the CDR3 is 17 residues. V trimming: 0 bases; J trimming: 5 bases; junction bases outside the gene matches: 7. Germline V gene data show CDR1 as SEHNR and CDR2 as FQNEAQ (reference sequence). The CDR3 region is CASSLALGTVNNSPLHF. As DNA, the CDR3 is TGTGCCAGCAGCTTAGCGCTCGGGACAGTGAATAATTCACCCCTCCACTTT.

The rearrangement links TRBV7-9 to TRBJ2-4; tentatively, D is TRBD1 (5 bases). The CDR3 runs to 13 residues. The V gene lost 5 bases and the J gene lost 6 bases, with 11 bases spanning the gap. Germline V gene data show CDR1 as SEHNR and CDR2 as FQNEAQ (reference sequence). CDR3 sequence: CASSPGILNIQYF. In DNA, the CDR3 is TGTGCCAGCAGCCCAGGGATCCTAAACATTCAGTACTTC.

The V gene is TRBV24-1, the J gene TRBJ2-3; 7 nucleotides line up with TRBD2. Trimming removed 0 bases from V and 2 bases from J; junction bases left unmatched: 7. This CDR3 contains 17 residues. In germline, CDR1 is KGHDR, CDR2 SFDVKD. The CDR3 DNA reads as TGTGCCACCAGTGATTTGCCTAGCGGCACCTTCACAGATACGCAGTATTTT. It yields the protein CATSDLPSGTFTDTQYF.

The chain couples TRBV9 to TRBJ1-5, with 10 bases lining up with TRBD1. Looked up from germline, CDR1 is SGDLS and CDR2 is YYNGEE. V was pared by 7 bases and J by 9 bases, with 4 bases of the junction left unmatched. This CDR3 is 12 amino acids long. The CDR3 nucleotides are TGTGCCAGCGGGACAGGGGAGAGGCCCCAGCATTTT. This gives the protein CASGTGERPQHF.

V gene TRBV7-8 combines with J gene TRBJ1-2; 12 bases map to TRBD1. V dropped 5 bases and J dropped 8; count of bases not matched to a gene: 9. The CDR3 has 15 amino acids. Germline assignment: CDR1 SGHVS and CDR2 FQNEAQ. In nucleotides, the CDR3 is TGTGCCAGCAGCGCTCTGGGACAGGGGGCGAGCGGCTACACCTTC. It translates to CASSALGQGASGYTF.

The genes are TRBV28 and TRBJ2-7; maybe TRBD2 (5 bases). This CDR3 has 15 amino acids. V lost 4 bases and J 5 bases, leaving 18 bases between the germline ends. The V gene's germline CDR1 is MDHEN and CDR2 SYDVKM. DNA of the CDR3: TGTGCCAGCAGTTCTCAGGAGGTGGGGAAGGACGAGCAGTACTTC. Protein product: CASSSQEVGKDEQYF.

This rearrangement joins TRBV7-2 to TRBJ1-4; 8 bases align to TRBD1. V lost 1 base to trimming and J lost 4 bases; unmatched junction nucleotides: 8. The CDR3 consists of 17 residues. CDR1 is SGHTA and CDR2 is FQGNSA in the germline V gene. CDR3 DNA sequence: TGTGCCAGCAGCTTAGGCCGTAAAGACAGGGGTAATGAAAAACTGTTTTTT. Translating it yields CASSLGRKDRGNEKLFF.

This chain joins TRBV11-2 and TRBJ1-5, with D maybe TRBD1 (5 bases). Trimming pared 5 bases from V and 5 bases from J, leaving 10 bases between. Germline CDR1 and CDR2: SGHAT and FQNNGV. This CDR3 is 13 amino acids long. The CDR3 loop reads CASSPTGDQPQHF. The CDR3 DNA is TGTGCCAGCAGCCCAACGGGGGATCAGCCCCAGCATTTT.

A remark on this clone: The junction departs from the called germline gene at one end, perhaps through a read error. The chain recombines TRBV11-1 with TRBJ2-5, with D possibly TRBD1 on 5 matching bases. This CDR3 is built from 16 residues. Per germline, CDR1 SGHAT and CDR2 FQDESV (reference sequence). The CDR3 sequence: CASSFATDMSREAQYF. CDR3 DNA sequence: TGTGCCAGCAGCTTCGCAACGGACATGTCAAGAGAGGCCCAGTACTTC.

The chain carries TRBV19 and TRBJ2-7; D is possibly TRBD2 (5 bases). There are 16 residues in the CDR3. The V end lost 3 bases, the J end lost 5 bases, and 20 bases lay between the germline ends. Germline CDR1 and CDR2: LNHDA and SQIVND (reference sequence). CDR3 loop: CASSIVGLPSGDEQYF. For the CDR3, the DNA is TGTGCCAGTAGTATCGTAGGACTGCCGAGTGGCGACGAGCAGTACTTC.

This chain joins TRBV11-2 and TRBJ2-2; 7 bases agree with TRBD1. Germline loops: CDR1 SGHAT, CDR2 FQNNGV. Trimming removed 6 bases from V and 1 base from J; junction bases left unmatched: 5. The CDR3 loop spans 15 amino acids. The CDR3 DNA is TGTGCCAGCAGGACCGGACAGGTGAACACCGGGGAGCTGTTTTTT. Amino acid sequence: CASRTGQVNTGELFF.

This chain joins TRBV7-3 and TRBJ2-1, with a possible D match to TRBD2 (5 bases). V shed 3 bases and J shed 6 bases, with 15 bases lying between them. There are 15 residues in the CDR3. CDR1 is SGHTA and CDR2 is FQGTGA in the germline V gene. The CDR3 DNA sequence: TGTGCCAGCAGCTTTTTAGGGCAGGCGGGCAATGAGCAGTTCTTC. Translated, it gives CASSFLGQAGNEQFF. The whole variable domain, remainder taken from reference TRBV7-3 and TRBJ2-1, is GAGVSQTPSNKVTEKGKYVELRCDPISGHTALYWYRQSLGQGPEFLIYFQGTGAADDSGLPNDRFFAVRPEGSVSTLKIQRTERGDSAVYLCASSFLGQAGNEQFFGPGTRLTVL.

The chain carries TRBV6-6 and TRBJ1-5; 9 bases map to TRBD1. There are 15 residues in the CDR3. The trim removed 6 bases at V and 3 bases at J, leaving 6 bases unmatched. Per germline, CDR1 MNHNY and CDR2 SVGAGI (reference sequence). The chain's CDR3 is CASSQQGANNQPQHF. DNA of the CDR3: TGTGCCAGCAGCCAACAGGGGGCTAACAATCAGCCCCAGCATTTT.

The chain uses TRBV12-5 and TRBJ2-7; tentatively, D is TRBD2 (7 bases). The CDR3 totals 16 residues. V lost 2 bases to trimming and J lost 6 bases, with 20 bases between them. Germline V gives CDR1 LGHNT, CDR2 FRNRAP. The CDR3 sequence is CASGLFGGPKRGEQYF. The CDR3 DNA reads as TGTGCTAGTGGTTTGTTCGGGGGGCCCAAGCGAGGCGAGCAGTACTTC.

The rearrangement uses TRBV21-1 and TRBJ2-5; the table's D call, TRBD1, was not checked against the DNA. TRBV21-1 is recorded as a pseudogene. The length of the CDR3 is 15 residues. CDR3 amino acids: CASSKGGHLQETQYF. CDR3 coding DNA: TGTGCCAGCAGCAAAGGGGGACACCTCCAAGAGACCCAGTACTTC.

The CDR3 nucleotides are TGTGCCAGCAGGGATCCCTTGGACATTGCGGGCTACACCTTC. Its translation is CASRDPLDIAGYTF. The chain carries TRBV9 and TRBJ1-2, with D possibly matching TRBD1 (5 bases). The CDR3 contains 14 residues. Germline lookup yields CDR1 SGDLS and CDR2 YYNGEE. Trimming removed 5 bases at V and 8 bases at J, with 19 bases between.